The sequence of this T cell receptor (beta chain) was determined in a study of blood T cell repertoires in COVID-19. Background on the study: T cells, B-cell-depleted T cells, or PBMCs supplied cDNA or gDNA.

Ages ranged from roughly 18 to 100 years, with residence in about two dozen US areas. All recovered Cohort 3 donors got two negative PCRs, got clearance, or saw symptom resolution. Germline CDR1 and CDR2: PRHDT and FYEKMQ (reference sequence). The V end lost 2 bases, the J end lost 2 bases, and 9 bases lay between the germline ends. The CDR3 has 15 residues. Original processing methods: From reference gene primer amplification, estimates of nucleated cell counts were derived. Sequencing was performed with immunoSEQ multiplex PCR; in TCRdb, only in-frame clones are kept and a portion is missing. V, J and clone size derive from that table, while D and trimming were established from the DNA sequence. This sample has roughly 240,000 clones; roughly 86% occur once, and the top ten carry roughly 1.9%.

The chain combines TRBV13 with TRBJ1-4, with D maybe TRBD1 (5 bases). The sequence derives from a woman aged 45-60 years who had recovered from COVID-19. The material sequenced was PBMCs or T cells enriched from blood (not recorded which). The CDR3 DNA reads TGTGCCAGCAGCTTAACAGGAAGTACTAATGAAAAACTGTTTTTT. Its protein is CASSLTGSTNEKLFF.